This TCR beta chain was sequenced for a study of cytomegalovirus exposure and HLA in healthy donors. Across the whole study: Earlier work reported roughly 120 million unique TCR beta sequences from about 170 million T cells.

PCR involved 60 Vbeta and 13 Jbeta primers. Profiled with immunoSEQ multiplex PCR; TCRdb holds only in-frame clones, not every one. The repertoire has roughly 250,000 clones, 80% of them found once; the top ten carry about 0.28%. Per the germline V gene, CDR1 is MDHEN and CDR2 is SYDVKM. V shed 3 bases and J shed 4 bases, with 10 bases lying between them. This CDR3 has 14 amino acids. The source is a girl aged 2-10 years in good health and CMV-seronegative. The chain has TRBV28 and TRBJ1-5; perhaps TRBD1 as D (5 bases). What was sequenced was PBMCs. For the CDR3, the DNA is TGTGCCAGCAGTTTGGGGCACGCAAATCAGCCCCAGCATTTT. Translated: CASSLGHANQPQHF.